This is a list of T cell receptor beta chains from one sample in a study of blood T cell repertoires in COVID-19. Method: immunoSEQ multiplex PCR; TCRdb's copy keeps in-frame clones and lacks some. This sample yields about 230,000 clones, of which 70% to 90% are seen a single time; approximately 2.6% belongs to the top ten. The sequencing input was peripheral blood. The receptors come from a woman in her 70s with active or convalescent COVID-19. The CDR3 runs from the conserved cysteine through the conserved F or W. D genes are given only for firm matches. A row's size may be missing; if present it is once, few, many or a size class.

D gene | clone size | J gene | V gene | CDR3 protein | CDR3 DNA
. | . | TRBJ1-2 | TRBV3-1/TRBV3-2 | CASSQDFRAANYGYTF | TGTGCCAGCAGCCAAGACTTCAGGGCAGCTAACTATGGCTACACCTTC
. | . | TRBJ2-1 | TRBV14 | CASSQRGHSYNEQFF | TGTGCCAGCAGCCAAAGGGGCCATTCCTACAATGAGCAGTTCTTC
. | . | TRBJ1-6 | TRBV6-5 | CASSPAGRPNSPLHF | TGTGCCAGCAGCCCCGCGGGCAGGCCAAATTCACCCCTCCACTTT
TRBD1 | . | TRBJ2-7 | TRBV7-3 | CASSFTGTGAYEQYF | TGTGCCAGCAGCTTCACCGGGACAGGGGCGTACGAGCAGTACTTC
. | . | TRBJ1-2 | TRBV28 | CAIDHRGLGSNYGYTF | TGTGCCATAGACCACCGGGGTCTTGGGTCTAACTATGGCTACACCTTC
TRBD2 | . | TRBJ2-7 | TRBV7-8 | CASSSRLAGGPGGSYEQYF | TGTGCCAGCAGCTCCAGACTAGCGGGAGGGCCTGGGGGGTCCTACGAGCAGTACTTC
TRBD2 | . | TRBJ2-7 | TRBV11-3 | CASSYSGLSYEQYF | TGTGCCAGCAGCTATAGCGGGCTGAGCTACGAGCAGTACTTC
. | . | TRBJ2-2 | TRBV28 | CASSSRGELFF | TGTGCCAGCAGTAGCCGTGGGGAGCTGTTTTTT
. | . | TRBJ2-1 | TRBV7-2 | CASSFHTYNEQFF | TGTGCCAGCAGCTTTCACACCTACAATGAGCAGTTCTTC
. | . | TRBJ2-6 | TRBV18 | CASSPDPQGVTGANVLTF | TGTGCCAGCTCACCGGACCCTCAAGGGGTAACTGGGGCCAACGTCCTGACTTTC
TRBD1 | . | TRBJ2-3 | TRBV10-3 | CAISERGQGTDTQYF | TGTGCCATCAGTGAGAGGGGACAGGGGACAGATACGCAGTATTTT
. | . | TRBJ1-1 | TRBV6-1 | CASSEPRSREGHTEAFF | TGTGCCAGCAGTGAACCCCGTAGCAGAGAGGGCCACACTGAAGCTTTCTTT
. | . | TRBJ2-1 | TRBV11-3 | CASSPMGAIEQFF | TGTGCCAGCAGCCCCATGGGCGCTATCGAGCAGTTCTTC
. | . | TRBJ2-7 | TRBV7-9 | CASSSFSTPLYF | TGTGCCAGCAGCTCGTTTTCTACGCCCCTGTACTTC
TRBD1 | . | TRBJ2-7 | TRBV30 | CAWREQGTGWYEQYF | TGTGCCTGGAGGGAACAAGGGACAGGGTGGTACGAGCAGTACTTC
. | . | TRBJ2-7 | TRBV27 | CASSFGSYGAYEQYF | TGTGCCAGCAGTTTCGGGTCGTACGGGGCCTACGAGCAGTACTTC
TRBD2 | . | TRBJ2-3 | TRBV10-3 | CAISGGLTYTDTQYF | TGTGCCATCAGTGGGGGACTAACATACACAGATACGCAGTATTTT
. | . | TRBJ2-5 | TRBV7-2 | CASTFASQQTQYF | TGTGCCAGCACCTTCGCTAGCCAACAGACCCAGTACTTC
. | . | TRBJ2-2 | TRBV9 | CASSVVASSSGELFF | TGTGCCAGCAGCGTAGTGGCGAGTAGCTCCGGGGAGCTGTTTTTT
. | . | TRBJ1-2 | TRBV27 | CASSLRSGNIDYGYTF | TGTGCCAGCAGTTTAAGGTCAGGGAATATTGACTATGGCTACACCTTC
TRBD2 | . | TRBJ2-1 | TRBV4-2 | CASSQAHIAGDNEQFF | TGTGCCAGCAGCCAAGCCCACATAGCGGGAGACAATGAGCAGTTCTTC
. | . | TRBJ1-3 | TRBV18 | CASSPQVTEAPSGNTIYF | TGTGCCAGCTCACCTCAAGTGACAGAAGCCCCCTCTGGAAACACCATATATTTT
TRBD1 | . | TRBJ1-1 | TRBV19 | CASLQDRGHTEAFF | TGTGCCAGTCTCCAGGACAGGGGTCACACTGAAGCTTTCTTT
. | . | TRBJ1-1 | TRBV29-1 | CSVDEGVGTEAFF | TGCAGCGTTGATGAGGGGGTCGGCACTGAAGCTTTCTTT
. | . | TRBJ1-2 | TRBV4-1 | CASSQEALYGYTF | TGCGCCAGCAGCCAAGAAGCACTCTATGGCTACACCTTC
TRBD1 | . | TRBJ1-2 | TRBV7-2 | CASTDRGRGGYTF | TGTGCCAGCACGGACAGGGGAAGAGGTGGCTACACCTTC
. | . | TRBJ2-7 | TRBV12-3/TRBV12-4 | CASTSDWTYEQYF | TGTGCCAGCACCTCCGACTGGACCTACGAGCAGTACTTC
TRBD2 | . | TRBJ2-5 | TRBV5-1 | CASSLAGGTGGQETQYF | TGCGCCAGCAGCTTGGCGGGAGGAACGGGGGGCCAAGAGACCCAGTACTTC
. | . | TRBJ1-1 | TRBV11-2 | CASSLVEGNTEAFF | TGTGCCAGCAGCTTAGTTGAGGGGAACACTGAAGCTTTCTTT
. | . | TRBJ1-3 | TRBV9 | CASSVILGASGNTIYF | TGTGCCAGCAGCGTAATTTTGGGGGCCTCTGGAAACACCATATATTTT
. | once | TRBJ2-2 | TRBV11-1 | CASSSFTLNTGELFF | TGTGCCAGCAGTTCCTTTACTTTGAACACCGGGGAGCTGTTTTTT
. | . | TRBJ1-5 | TRBV15 | CATSYVRGSYQPQHF | TGTGCCACCAGCTATGTCCGGGGTTCGTATCAGCCCCAGCATTTT
. | . | TRBJ1-2 | TRBV12-3/TRBV12-4 | CASSFQANYGYTF | TGTGCCAGCAGTTTTCAGGCCAACTATGGCTACACCTTC
TRBD2 | . | TRBJ2-5 | TRBV3-1/TRBV3-2 | CASSQEASGGLRGSQYF | TGTGCCAGCAGCCAAGAGGCTAGCGGGGGCCTGAGAGGTTCCCAGTACTTC
. | . | TRBJ1-4 | TRBV15 | CATSRDRNEKLFF | TGTGCCACCAGCAGAGATCGTAATGAAAAACTGTTTTTT
TRBD1 | . | TRBJ1-2 | TRBV19 | CASSIVGTGAHYGYTF | TGTGCCAGTAGTATAGTAGGCACAGGGGCCCACTATGGCTACACCTTC
TRBD1 | . | TRBJ2-1 | TRBV10-3 | CAIRGQGGNEQFF | TGTGCCATCAGAGGACAGGGGGGCAATGAGCAGTTCTTC
. | . | TRBJ2-3 | TRBV21-1 | CASSKGGNSTTDTQYF | TGTGCCAGCAGCAAAGGCGGAAATTCCACCACAGATACGCAGTATTTT
TRBD1 | once | TRBJ2-3 | TRBV30 | CAWSVEGAPSTDTQYF | TGTGCCTGGAGTGTCGAGGGGGCCCCTAGCACAGATACGCAGTATTTT
TRBD2 | . | TRBJ2-1 | TRBV19 | CASHPGLAKPSGEQFF | TGTGCCAGTCACCCGGGACTAGCGAAACCAAGTGGGGAGCAGTTCTTC
TRBD2 | . | TRBJ2-7 | TRBV28 | CASSSPREGSHYEQYF | TGTGCCAGCAGTAGTCCCAGGGAGGGCTCCCACTACGAGCAGTACTTC
. | . | TRBJ1-2 | TRBV19 | CASSLSPGLYGYTF | TGTGCCAGTAGCCTATCTCCAGGGTTATATGGCTACACCTTC
. | . | TRBJ2-5 | TRBV5-4 | CASRQGQETQYF | TGTGCCAGCAGGCAGGGCCAAGAGACCCAGTACTTC
. | . | TRBJ2-1 | TRBV2 | CASSEGGTNEQFF | TGTGCCAGCAGTGAGGGGGGGACAAATGAGCAGTTCTTC
. | . | TRBJ1-1 | TRBV29-1 | CSVEDQIETEAFF | TGCAGCGTTGAAGATCAAATAGAAACTGAAGCTTTCTTT
TRBD2 | . | TRBJ2-2 | TRBV6-4 | CASSPGLPGELFF | TGTGCCAGCAGTCCGGGACTACCCGGGGAGCTGTTTTTT
. | . | TRBJ2-1 | TRBV2 | CASSVRGIYNEQFF | TGTGCCAGCAGTGTTAGGGGAATATACAATGAGCAGTTCTTC
. | . | TRBJ1-1 | TRBV29-1 | CSVNRVGAEAFF | TGCAGCGTGAACAGGGTAGGCGCTGAAGCTTTCTTT
TRBD2 | few | TRBJ2-4 | TRBV2 | CASSLAGGNIQYF | TGTGCCAGCAGTTTAGCGGGGGGAAACATTCAGTACTTC
. | . | TRBJ1-4 | TRBV21-1 | CASSKVGGEGEKKLFF | TGTGCCAGCAGCAAAGTAGGAGGGGAGGGTGAGAAAAAACTGTTTTTT
TRBD1 | . | TRBJ1-5 | TRBV6-5 | CASSYAYTGGGQPQHF | TGTGCCAGCAGTTACGCGTATACAGGGGGCGGGCAGCCCCAGCATTTT
. | . | TRBJ2-2 | TRBV6-4 | CASRGDSTAGELFF | TGTGCCAGCAGAGGGGACTCTACGGCCGGGGAGCTGTTTTTT
TRBD2 | . | TRBJ2-1 | TRBV4-2 | CASSQDASGGLVSYNEQFF | TGTGCCAGCAGCCAAGATGCGAGCGGGGGACTAGTCTCCTACAATGAGCAGTTCTTC